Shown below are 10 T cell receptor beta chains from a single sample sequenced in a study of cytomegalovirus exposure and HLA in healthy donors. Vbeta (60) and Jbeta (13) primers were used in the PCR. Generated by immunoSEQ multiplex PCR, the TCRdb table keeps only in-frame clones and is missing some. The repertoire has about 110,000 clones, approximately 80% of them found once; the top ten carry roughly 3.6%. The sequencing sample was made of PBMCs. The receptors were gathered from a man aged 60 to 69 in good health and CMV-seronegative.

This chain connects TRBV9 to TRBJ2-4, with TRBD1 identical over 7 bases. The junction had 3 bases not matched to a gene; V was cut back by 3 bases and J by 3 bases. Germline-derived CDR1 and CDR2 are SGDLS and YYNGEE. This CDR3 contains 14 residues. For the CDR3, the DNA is TGTGCCAGCAGCGGGGCAGGGGGCAAAAACATTCAGTACTTC. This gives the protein CASSGAGGKNIQYF. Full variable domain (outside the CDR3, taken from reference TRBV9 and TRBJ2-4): DSGVTQTPKHLITATGQRVTLRCSPRSGDLSVYWYQQSLDQGLQFLIQYYNGEERAKGNILERFSAQQFPDLHSELNLSSLELGDSALYFCASSGAGGKNIQYFGAGTRLSVL.

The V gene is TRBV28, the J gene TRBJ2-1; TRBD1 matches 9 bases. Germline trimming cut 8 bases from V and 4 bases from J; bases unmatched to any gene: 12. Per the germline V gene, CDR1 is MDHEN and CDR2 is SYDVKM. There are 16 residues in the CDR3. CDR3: CASRMEDRGPYNEQFF. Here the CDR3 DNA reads TGTGCCAGCCGAATGGAGGACAGGGGACCGTACAATGAGCAGTTCTTC.

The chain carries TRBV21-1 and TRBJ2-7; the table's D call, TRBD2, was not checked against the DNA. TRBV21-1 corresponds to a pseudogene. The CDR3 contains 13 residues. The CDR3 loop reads CASTHQQDYEQYV. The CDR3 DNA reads TGTGCCAGCACCCATCAGCAAGACTACGAGCAGTACGTC.

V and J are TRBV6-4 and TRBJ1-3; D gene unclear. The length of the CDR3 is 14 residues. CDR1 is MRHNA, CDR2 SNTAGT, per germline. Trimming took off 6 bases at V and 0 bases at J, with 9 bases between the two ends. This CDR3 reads CASRPDSSGNTIYF. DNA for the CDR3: TGTGCCAGCAGGCCGGACTCCTCTGGAAACACCATATATTTT.

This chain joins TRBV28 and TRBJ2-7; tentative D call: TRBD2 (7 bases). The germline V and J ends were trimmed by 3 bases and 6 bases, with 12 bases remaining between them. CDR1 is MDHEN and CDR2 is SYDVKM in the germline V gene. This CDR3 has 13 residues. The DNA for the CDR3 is TGTGCCAGCAGTTTCGGGGGGCCCTCCGAGCAGTACGTC. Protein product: CASSFGGPSEQYV.

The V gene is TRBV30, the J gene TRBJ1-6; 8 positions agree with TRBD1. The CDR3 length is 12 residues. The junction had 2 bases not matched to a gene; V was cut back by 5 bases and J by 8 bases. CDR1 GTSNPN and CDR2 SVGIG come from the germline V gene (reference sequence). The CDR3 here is CAWGQGDSPLHF. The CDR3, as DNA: TGTGCCTGGGGACAGGGTGATTCACCCCTCCACTTT.

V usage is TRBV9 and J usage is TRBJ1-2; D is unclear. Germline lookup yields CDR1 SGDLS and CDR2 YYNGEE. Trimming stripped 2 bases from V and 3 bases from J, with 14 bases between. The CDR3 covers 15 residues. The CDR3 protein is CASSVAVSGDYGYTF. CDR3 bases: TGTGCCAGCAGCGTGGCTGTAAGCGGGGACTATGGCTACACCTTC.

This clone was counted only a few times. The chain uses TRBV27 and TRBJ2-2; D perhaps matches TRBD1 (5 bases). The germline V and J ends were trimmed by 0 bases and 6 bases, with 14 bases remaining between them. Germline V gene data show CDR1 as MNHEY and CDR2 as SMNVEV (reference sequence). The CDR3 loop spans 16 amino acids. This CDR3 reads CASSLSSGSRAGELFF. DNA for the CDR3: TGTGCCAGCAGTTTATCTTCAGGGTCAAGGGCCGGGGAGCTGTTTTTT.

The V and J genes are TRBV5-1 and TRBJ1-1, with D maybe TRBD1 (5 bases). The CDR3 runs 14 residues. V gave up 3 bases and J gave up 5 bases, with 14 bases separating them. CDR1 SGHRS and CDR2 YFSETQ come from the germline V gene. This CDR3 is CASSWTAAGTEAFF. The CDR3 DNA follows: TGCGCCAGCAGCTGGACCGCGGCAGGGACTGAAGCTTTCTTT.

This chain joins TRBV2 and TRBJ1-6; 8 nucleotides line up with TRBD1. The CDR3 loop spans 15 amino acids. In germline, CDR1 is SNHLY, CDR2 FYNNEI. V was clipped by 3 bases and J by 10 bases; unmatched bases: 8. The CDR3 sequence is CASSDPTGVSSPLHF. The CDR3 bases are TGTGCCAGCAGTGATCCGACAGGGGTATCCTCACCCCTCCACTTT.